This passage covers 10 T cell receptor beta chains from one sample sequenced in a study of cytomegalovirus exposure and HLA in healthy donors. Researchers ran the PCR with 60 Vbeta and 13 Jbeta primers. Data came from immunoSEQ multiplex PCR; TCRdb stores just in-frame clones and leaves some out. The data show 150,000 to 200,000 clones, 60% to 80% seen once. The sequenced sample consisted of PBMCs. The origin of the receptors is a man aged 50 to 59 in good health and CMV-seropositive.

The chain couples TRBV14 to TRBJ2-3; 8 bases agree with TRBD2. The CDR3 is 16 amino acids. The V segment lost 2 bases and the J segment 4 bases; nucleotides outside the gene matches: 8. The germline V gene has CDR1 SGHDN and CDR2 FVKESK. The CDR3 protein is CASSQTGGAVSDTQYF. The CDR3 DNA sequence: TGTGCCAGCAGCCAAACCGGGGGGGCAGTGTCAGATACGCAGTATTTT.

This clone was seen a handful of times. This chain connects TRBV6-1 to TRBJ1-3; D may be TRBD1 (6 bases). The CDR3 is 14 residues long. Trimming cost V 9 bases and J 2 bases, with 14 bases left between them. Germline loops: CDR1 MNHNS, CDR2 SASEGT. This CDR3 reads CASGTGNTGNTIYF. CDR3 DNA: TGTGCCAGTGGAACAGGGAATACTGGAAACACCATATATTTT.

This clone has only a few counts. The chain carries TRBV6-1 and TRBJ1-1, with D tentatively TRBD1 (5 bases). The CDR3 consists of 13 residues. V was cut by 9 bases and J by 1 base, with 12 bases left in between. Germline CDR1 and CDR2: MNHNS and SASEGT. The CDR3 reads CASHNQGNTEAFF. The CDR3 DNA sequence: TGTGCCAGTCACAACCAGGGGAACACTGAAGCTTTCTTT.

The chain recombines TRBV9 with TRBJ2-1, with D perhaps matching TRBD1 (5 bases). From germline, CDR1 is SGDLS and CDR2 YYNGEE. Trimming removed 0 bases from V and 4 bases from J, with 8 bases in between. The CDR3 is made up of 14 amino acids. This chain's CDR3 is CASSVGTPYNEQFF. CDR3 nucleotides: TGTGCCAGCAGCGTAGGGACACCTTACAATGAGCAGTTCTTC.

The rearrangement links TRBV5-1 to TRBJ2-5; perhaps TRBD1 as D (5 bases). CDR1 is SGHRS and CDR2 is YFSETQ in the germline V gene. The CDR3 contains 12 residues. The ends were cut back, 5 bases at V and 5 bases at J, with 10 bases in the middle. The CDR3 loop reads CASRTPGETQYF. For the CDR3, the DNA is TGCGCCAGCAGGACTCCAGGGGAGACCCAGTACTTC.

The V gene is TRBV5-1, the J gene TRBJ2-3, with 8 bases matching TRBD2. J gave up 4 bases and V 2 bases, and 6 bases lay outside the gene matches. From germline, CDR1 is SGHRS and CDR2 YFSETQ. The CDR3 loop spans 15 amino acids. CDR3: CASSFQAGGADTQYF. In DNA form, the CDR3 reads TGCGCCAGCAGCTTTCAGGCGGGGGGTGCAGATACGCAGTATTTT.

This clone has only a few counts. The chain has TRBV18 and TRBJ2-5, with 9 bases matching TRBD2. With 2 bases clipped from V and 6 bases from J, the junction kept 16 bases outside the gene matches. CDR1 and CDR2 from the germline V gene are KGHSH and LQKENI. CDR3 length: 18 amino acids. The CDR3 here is CASSPMASGETRRQTQYF. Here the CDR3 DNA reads TGTGCCAGCTCACCAATGGCTAGCGGGGAAACCCGGCGACAGACCCAGTACTTC.

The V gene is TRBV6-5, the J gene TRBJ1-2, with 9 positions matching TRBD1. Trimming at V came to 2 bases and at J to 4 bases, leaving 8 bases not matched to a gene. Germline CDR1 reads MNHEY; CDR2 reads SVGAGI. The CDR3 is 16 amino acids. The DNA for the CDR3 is TGTGCCAGCAGTTACGTCCGGACAGGGGCTCGCTATGGCTACACCTTC. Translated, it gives CASSYVRTGARYGYTF.

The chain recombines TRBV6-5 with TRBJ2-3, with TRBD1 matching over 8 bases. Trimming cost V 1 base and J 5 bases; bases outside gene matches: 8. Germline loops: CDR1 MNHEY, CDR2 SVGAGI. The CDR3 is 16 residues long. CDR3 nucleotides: TGTGCCAGCAGTTACTTCACAGGGGGATTAGGAGATACGCAGTATTTT. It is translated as CASSYFTGGLGDTQYF.

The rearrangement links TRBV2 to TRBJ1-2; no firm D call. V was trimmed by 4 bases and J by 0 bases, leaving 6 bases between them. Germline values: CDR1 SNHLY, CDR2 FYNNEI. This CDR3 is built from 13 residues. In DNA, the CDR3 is TGTGCCAGCAGTGGGGCAGCTAACTATGGCTACACCTTC. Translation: CASSGAANYGYTF.